This TCR beta chain was identified in a study of blood T cell repertoires in COVID-19. CDR3 length equals 12 residues. Trimming took 5 bases from V and 8 from J, leaving 12 bases between them. Looked up from germline, CDR1 is SEHNR and CDR2 is FQNEAQ (reference sequence). TCRdb's table, derived via immunoSEQ multiplex PCR, lists solely in-frame clones and lacks some. Of 110,000 to 150,000 clones listed, over 70% are singletons. The specimen sequenced was peripheral blood. The V and J genes are TRBV7-9 and TRBJ1-2; D is undetermined. This TCR derives from a woman aged 55-69 years with acute or convalescent COVID-19. DNA of the CDR3: TGTGCCAGCAGCCGTCTGATCCGGGGCTACACCTTC. It translates to CASSRLIRGYTF.